A selection of T cell receptor beta chains follows, all from one sample in a study of graft-versus-host responses after intestinal transplantation. The assay was immunoSEQ multiplex PCR, and TCRdb's table has in-frame clones only and misses some. The table lists about 12,000 clones, about 88% of them singletons. The starting material was PBMCs, obtained roughly 300 days after intestinal transplant. The receptors were sampled from a human patient who received an intestinal transplant, so some T cells may come from the graft donor. CDR3s include the opening cysteine and the closing phenylalanine or tryptophan.

V gene,CDR3 protein
TRBV27,CASRTLTGGVRNTGELFF
TRBV15,CATSRDAAAERPQYF
TRBV9,CASSARTGLYGYTF
TRBV28,CASRSFSLGSSPETQYF
TRBV7-9,CASSLEQPRRGSPLHF
TRBV6-4,CASSETGGPTDTQYF
TRBV19,CASSMSPSHNEQFF
TRBV4-2,CASSRGLAGGSSYEQYF
TRBV5-8,CASSRRAGTSGTKTPYEQYF
TRBV7-9,CASSLTRLREQYF
TRBV5-6,CASSLGWGSEQFF
TRBV7-3,CASSPYSGAQETQYF
TRBV28,CASSLGSGTSGSYEQYF
TRBV28,CASSLSGGVALTF
TRBV5-1,CASSPSGVPYNEQFF
TRBV7-2,CASSPWGSGAGQPQHF
TRBV4-1,CASTSTLINTYEQYF
TRBV28,CASRQRRDRGSSYEQYF
TRBV28,CASSSYEEQYF
TRBV10-3,CAISLQGGSNQPQHF
TRBV28,CASSPGRGAGNTIYF
TRBV19,CASSLMGQVNTEAFF
TRBV13,CASSFSVNTEAFF
TRBV4-1,CASSQGRYRTDTQYF
TRBV28,CASSLGGLAGGEQFF
TRBV27,CASSFGQERSPLHF
TRBV27,CASSFRGAISYEQYF
TRBV5-4,CASSLEGTLNSPLHF
TRBV7-6,CASSQGLAGPYEQYF
TRBV2,CASTPTDTYGYTF
TRBV9,CASSVGQGLANVLTF
TRBV11-2,CASSPSLAGGYNEQFF
TRBV29-1,CSAGAGGPYEQYF
TRBV27,CASSYRGGYEQYF
TRBV27,CASSLTGRDPLRNEQFF
TRBV19,CASSIEGGNYGYTF
TRBV27,CASSEWAGAQQAQHF
TRBV5-6,CASSLRSGTGVQPQHF
TRBV21-1,CASSKRTSGNNEQFF
TRBV30,CAWSVMQEQYF
TRBV2,CASTRFGEVAGGEQYF
TRBV19,CASSIRGPQETQYF
TRBV2,CASSRPSGVSVMYEQYF